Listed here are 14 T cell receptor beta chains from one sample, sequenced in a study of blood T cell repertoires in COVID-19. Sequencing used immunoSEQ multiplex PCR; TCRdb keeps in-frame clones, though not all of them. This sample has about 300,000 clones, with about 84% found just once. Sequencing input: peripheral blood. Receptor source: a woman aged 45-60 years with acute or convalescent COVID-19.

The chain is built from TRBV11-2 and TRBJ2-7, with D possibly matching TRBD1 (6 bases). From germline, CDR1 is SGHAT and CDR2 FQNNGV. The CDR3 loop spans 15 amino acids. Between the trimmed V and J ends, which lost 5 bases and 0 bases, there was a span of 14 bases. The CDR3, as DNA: TGTGCCAGCAGCCAAACCGGGACATTCTCCTACGAGCAGTACTTC. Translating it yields CASSQTGTFSYEQYF. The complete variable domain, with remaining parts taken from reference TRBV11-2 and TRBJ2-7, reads EAGVAQSPRYKIIEKRQSVAFWCNPISGHATLYWYQQILGQGPKLLIQFQNNGVVDDSQLPKDRFSAERLKGVDSTLKIQPAKLEDSAVYLCASSQTGTFSYEQYFGPGTRLTVT.

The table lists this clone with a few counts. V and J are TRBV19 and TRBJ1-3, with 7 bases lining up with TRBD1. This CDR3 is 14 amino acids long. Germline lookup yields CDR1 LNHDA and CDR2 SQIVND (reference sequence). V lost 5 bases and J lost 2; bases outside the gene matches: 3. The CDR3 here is CASSPQGTGNTIYF. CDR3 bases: TGTGCCAGTAGTCCACAGGGGACTGGAAACACCATATATTTT. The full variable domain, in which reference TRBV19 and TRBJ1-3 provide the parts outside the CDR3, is DGGITQSPKYLFRKEGQNVTLSCEQNLNHDAMYWYRQDPGQGLRLIYYSQIVNDFQKGDIAEGYSVSREKKESFPLTVTSAQKNPTAFYLCASSPQGTGNTIYFGEGSWLTVV.

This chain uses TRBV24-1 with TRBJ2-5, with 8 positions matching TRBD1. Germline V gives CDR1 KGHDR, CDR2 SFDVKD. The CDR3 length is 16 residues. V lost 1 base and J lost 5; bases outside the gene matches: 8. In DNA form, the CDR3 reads TGTGCCACCAGTGATTTCGGACAGGGATTGGTGGAGACCCAGTACTTC. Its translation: CATSDFGQGLVETQYF.

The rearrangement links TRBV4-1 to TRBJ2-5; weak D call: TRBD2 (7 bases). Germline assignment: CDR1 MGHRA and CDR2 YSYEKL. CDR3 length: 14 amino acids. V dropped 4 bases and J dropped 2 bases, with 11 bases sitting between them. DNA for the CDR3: TGCGCCAGCAGCCCGAGGGGGGGGCAAGAGACCCAGTACTTC. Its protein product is CASSPRGGQETQYF.

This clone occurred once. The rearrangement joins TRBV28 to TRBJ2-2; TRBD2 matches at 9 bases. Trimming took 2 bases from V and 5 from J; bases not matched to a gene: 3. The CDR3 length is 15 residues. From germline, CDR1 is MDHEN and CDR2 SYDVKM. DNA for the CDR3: TGTGCCAGCAGTTTACCGGCGGGAGGGACCGGGGAGCTGTTTTTT. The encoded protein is CASSLPAGGTGELFF.

CDR3 protein: CASNTGQGADEQYF. Here the CDR3 DNA reads TGTGCCAGCAATACGGGACAGGGGGCGGACGAGCAGTACTTC. The chain is built from TRBV9 and TRBJ2-7; 12 bases agree with TRBD1. Per germline, CDR1 SGDLS and CDR2 YYNGEE. This CDR3 spans 14 amino acids. The ends lost 6 bases at V and 5 bases at J; junction bases unmatched: 6.

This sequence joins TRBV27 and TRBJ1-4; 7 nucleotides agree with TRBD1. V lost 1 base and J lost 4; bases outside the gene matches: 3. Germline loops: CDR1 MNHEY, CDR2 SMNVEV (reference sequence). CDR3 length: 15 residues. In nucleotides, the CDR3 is TGTGCCAGCAGTTTATGGGGACAGAGTAATGAAAAACTGTTTTTT. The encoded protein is CASSLWGQSNEKLFF.

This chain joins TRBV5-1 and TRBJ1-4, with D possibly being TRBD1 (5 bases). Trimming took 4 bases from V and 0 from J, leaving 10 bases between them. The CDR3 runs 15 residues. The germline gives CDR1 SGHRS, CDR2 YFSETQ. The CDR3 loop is CASSGTGATNEKLFF. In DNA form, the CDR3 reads TGCGCCAGCAGCGGGACGGGAGCAACTAATGAAAAACTGTTTTTT.

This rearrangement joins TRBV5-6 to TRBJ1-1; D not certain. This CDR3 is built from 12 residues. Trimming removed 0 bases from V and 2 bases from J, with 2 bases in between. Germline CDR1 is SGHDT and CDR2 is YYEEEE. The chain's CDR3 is CASSLVNTEAFF. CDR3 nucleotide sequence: TGTGCCAGCAGCTTGGTAAACACTGAAGCTTTCTTT. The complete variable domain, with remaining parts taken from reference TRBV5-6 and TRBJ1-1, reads DAGVTQSPTHLIKTRGQQVTLRCSPKSGHDTVSWYQQALGQGPQFIFQYYEEEERQRGNFPDRFSGHQFPNYSSELNVNALLLGDSALYLCASSLVNTEAFFGQGTRLTVV.

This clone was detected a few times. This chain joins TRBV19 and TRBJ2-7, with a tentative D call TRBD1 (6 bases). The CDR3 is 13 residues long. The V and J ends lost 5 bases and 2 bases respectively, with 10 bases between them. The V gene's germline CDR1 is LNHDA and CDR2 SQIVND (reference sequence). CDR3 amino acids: CASSRQDAYEQYF. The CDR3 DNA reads TGTGCCAGTAGTCGACAGGACGCCTACGAGCAGTACTTC.

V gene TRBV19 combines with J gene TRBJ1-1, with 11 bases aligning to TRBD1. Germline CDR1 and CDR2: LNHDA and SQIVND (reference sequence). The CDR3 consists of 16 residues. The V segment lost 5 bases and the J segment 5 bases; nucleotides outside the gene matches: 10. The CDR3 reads CASSPRTGGRQTEAFF. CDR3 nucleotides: TGTGCCAGTAGTCCACGGACAGGGGGCCGTCAGACTGAAGCTTTCTTT.

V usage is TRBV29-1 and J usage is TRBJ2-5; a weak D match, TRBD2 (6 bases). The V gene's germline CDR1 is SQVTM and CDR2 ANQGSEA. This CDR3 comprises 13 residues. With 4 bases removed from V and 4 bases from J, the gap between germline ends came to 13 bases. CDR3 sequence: CSVAAGSRETQYF. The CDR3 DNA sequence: TGCAGCGTTGCCGCCGGGAGTAGAGAGACCCAGTACTTC.

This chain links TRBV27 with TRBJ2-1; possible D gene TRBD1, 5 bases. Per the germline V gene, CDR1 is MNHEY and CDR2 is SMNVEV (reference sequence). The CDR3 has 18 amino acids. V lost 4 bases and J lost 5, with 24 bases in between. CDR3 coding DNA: TGTGCCAGCAGTTCTTTAGGTGGGGCCTCCTACCTTGACAATGAGCAGTTCTTC. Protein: CASSSLGGASYLDNEQFF.

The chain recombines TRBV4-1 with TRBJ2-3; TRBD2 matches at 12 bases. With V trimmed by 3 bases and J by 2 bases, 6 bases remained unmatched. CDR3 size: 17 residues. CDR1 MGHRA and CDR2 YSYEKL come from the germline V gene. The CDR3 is CASSHARTSGNTDTQYF. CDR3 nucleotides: TGCGCCAGCAGCCATGCGCGGACTAGCGGGAACACAGATACGCAGTATTTT.